The 25 T cell receptor beta chains given below trace back to one sample, sequenced in a study of shared clonotypes between healthy human individuals. Using immunoSEQ multiplex PCR, the repertoire was profiled, and TCRdb retains in-frame clones only, with some absent. The table lists 2 million or so clones, about 94% of them singletons. CD45RO-negative CD8 cells positively selected for CCR7 made up the naive population, which excluded terminally differentiated effector memory CD45RA+ cells. Source material: naive CD8+ T cells sorted from blood. The receptors stem from a man aged 18-30 years in good health.

The chain links TRBV19 to TRBJ1-1; TRBD1 matches 7 bases. The CDR3 contains 16 residues. Unmatched junction bases numbered 15, after V lost 10 bases and J lost 1 base. Germline CDR1 LNHDA, CDR2 SQIVND (reference sequence). DNA for the CDR3: TGTGCCACCCAGGGGGGGAAGGACGGGCCGAACACTGAAGCTTTCTTT. Residues: CATQGGKDGPNTEAFF.

The chain has TRBV7-6 and TRBJ2-3, with a weak D call TRBD2 (6 bases). Germline V CDR1 and CDR2: SGHVS, FNYEAQ. The CDR3 is made up of 15 amino acids. Trimming took off 5 bases at V and 2 bases at J, with 14 bases between the two ends. The DNA for the CDR3 is TGTGCCAGCAGCCTATTAGCGGAACTCACAGATACGCAGTATTTT. Protein sequence: CASSLLAELTDTQYF.

The chain recombines TRBV28 with TRBJ1-4, with D tentatively TRBD1 (6 bases). V was clipped by 3 bases and J by 8 bases, with 13 bases between them. Looked up from germline, CDR1 is MDHEN and CDR2 is SYDVKM. The CDR3 has 14 amino acids. CDR3 in DNA: TGTGCCAGCAGTTTTAGGGGGGCAGGGGAAAAACTGTTTTTT. Its translation is CASSFRGAGEKLFF.

This rearrangement joins TRBV4-1 to TRBJ2-2; D is uncertain. This CDR3 spans 14 amino acids. Per the germline V gene, CDR1 is MGHRA and CDR2 is YSYEKL. V lost 6 bases to trimming and J lost 2 bases, with 10 bases between them. CDR3 nucleotides: TGCGCCAGCAGTGTAAAAGCTAACACCGGGGAGCTGTTTTTT. Residues: CASSVKANTGELFF.

The gene calls are TRBV6-5 and TRBJ2-1; D possibly corresponds to TRBD2 (5 bases). The CDR3 spans 12 residues. Trimming took off 5 bases at V and 8 bases at J, with 10 bases between the two ends. The germline gives CDR1 MNHEY, CDR2 SVGAGI. CDR3 protein: CASSRDRHEQFF. Here the CDR3 DNA reads TGTGCCAGCAGTCGGGATCGCCATGAGCAGTTCTTC.

The rearrangement uses TRBV9 and TRBJ1-2, with 7 nucleotides matching TRBD1. This CDR3 spans 13 amino acids. CDR1 and CDR2 from the germline V gene are SGDLS and YYNGEE. Losses at the gene ends were 7 bases for V and 3 bases for J; bases not matched to a gene: 6. CDR3 nucleotide sequence: TGTGCCAGCGGAAGTGACAGGGACTATGGCTACACCTTC. This gives the protein CASGSDRDYGYTF.

The chain joins TRBV5-6 to TRBJ1-5, with 8 positions matching TRBD1. From germline, CDR1 is SGHDT and CDR2 YYEEEE. This CDR3 spans 18 amino acids. V lost 1 base to trimming and J lost 3 bases; unmatched junction nucleotides: 12. The CDR3 reads CASSLRTGQVGLNQPQHF. CDR3 sequence (DNA): TGTGCCAGCAGCTTGAGGACAGGGCAGGTGGGTCTCAATCAGCCCCAGCATTTT.

The genes are TRBV5-4 and TRBJ1-2; weak D call: TRBD1 (5 bases). Trimming removed 1 base at V and 11 bases at J, with 12 bases between. CDR1 SGHNT and CDR2 YYREEE come from the germline V gene (reference sequence). This CDR3 comprises 12 residues. The CDR3 loop reads CASSLFRQGYTF. CDR3 sequence (DNA): TGTGCCAGCAGCTTGTTCCGGCAGGGTTACACCTTC.

The gene calls are TRBV5-6 and TRBJ2-3; D gene unclear. CDR1 SGHDT and CDR2 YYEEEE come from the germline V gene. The CDR3 sequence is 13 residues long. V gave up 4 bases and J gave up 6 bases, with 12 bases separating them. As DNA, the CDR3 is TGTGCCAGCAGCCCGGCGGAAGGGGATACGCAGTATTTT. This translates into CASSPAEGDTQYF.

This rearrangement joins TRBV7-3 to TRBJ2-5, with a weak D call TRBD1 (6 bases). CDR1 SGHTA and CDR2 FQGTGA come from the germline V gene. There are 16 residues in the CDR3. V lost 0 bases and J 5 bases, leaving 16 bases between the germline ends. The DNA for the CDR3 is TGTGCCAGCAGCTTAACGGGTGATGGGGGCGTGGAGACCCAGTACTTC. Its translation is CASSLTGDGGVETQYF.

With respect to this clone: The sample carries other DNA sequences with the same CDR3. The genes are TRBV4-1 and TRBJ2-7; D gene ambiguous. Germline V lookup: CDR1 MGHRA, CDR2 YSYEKL. The CDR3 length is 15 residues. V gave up 0 bases and J gave up 1 base, with 10 bases separating them. As DNA, the CDR3 is TGCGCCAGCAGCCAAGATAGTGGCGGATCCTACGAGCAGTACTTC. Translated: CASSQDSGGSYEQYF.

V and J are TRBV4-1 and TRBJ2-7; 15 bases agree with TRBD2. Germline V gene sequence: CDR1 MGHRA, CDR2 YSYEKL. J gave up 4 bases and V 3 bases, and 7 bases lay outside the gene matches. The CDR3 runs to 17 residues. The CDR3 bases are TGCGCCAGCAGCCAGATCTTAGGACTAGCGGGAGGGTACGAGCAGTACTTC. Amino acids: CASSQILGLAGGYEQYF.

The J gene is TRBJ1-6, the V gene TRBV6-5; D is perhaps TRBD1 (5 bases). V lost 0 bases and J 10 bases, leaving 16 bases between the germline ends. Germline V gene lookup returns CDR1 MNHEY and CDR2 SVGAGI. The CDR3 has 16 residues. The CDR3 region is CASSYSDNIDGSPLHF. The CDR3 DNA reads TGTGCCAGCAGTTACTCGGACAACATAGACGGCTCACCCCTCCACTTT.

The CDR3 region has the DNA TGTGCCACCAGCAAAGGCGGGACAGGAGCTAACTATGGCTACACCTTC. Its protein is CATSKGGTGANYGYTF. The chain is built from TRBV15 and TRBJ1-2, with 8 bases aligning to TRBD1. The V gene's germline CDR1 is LNHNV and CDR2 YYDKDF (reference sequence). The CDR3 runs 16 residues. Germline trimming cut 4 bases from V and 0 bases from J; bases unmatched to any gene: 7.

The V call is TRBV4-2, the J call TRBJ2-7, with 9 bases lining up with TRBD2. The V and J ends lost 3 bases and 0 bases, in that order; junction bases with no gene match: 15. CDR1 LGHNA and CDR2 YNFKEQ come from the germline V gene. The CDR3 extends over 19 amino acids. This CDR3 reads CASSQVVAGVHHGSYEQYF. The CDR3 DNA reads TGTGCCAGCAGCCAGGTGGTAGCGGGGGTCCATCACGGCTCCTACGAGCAGTACTTC.

This chain connects TRBV13 to TRBJ2-5; TRBD2 agrees at 13 bases. Per the germline V gene, CDR1 is PRHDT and CDR2 is FYEKMQ (reference sequence). The CDR3 covers 17 residues. V shed 4 bases, J shed 5 bases, and the junction held 10 bases outside the gene matches. The CDR3 loop reads CASSSSLAGGPRETQYF. CDR3 sequence (DNA): TGTGCCAGCAGCTCCTCACTAGCGGGAGGGCCGAGGGAGACCCAGTACTTC. Full variable domain (rest looked up from reference TRBV13 and TRBJ2-5): AAGVIQSPRHLIKEKRETATLKCYPIPRHDTVYWYQQGPGQDPQFLISFYEKMQSDKGSIPDRFSAQQFSDYHSELNMSSLELGDSALYFCASSSSLAGGPRETQYFGPGTRLLVL.

The rearrangement joins TRBV10-3 to TRBJ1-3; D is ambiguous. CDR3 length: 16 residues. Trimming cost V 0 bases and J 4 bases, with 13 bases left between them. Germline V gene lookup returns CDR1 ENHRY and CDR2 SYGVKD. CDR3 loop: CAISESTDMPGNTIYF. Written as DNA, the CDR3 is TGTGCCATCAGTGAGTCAACAGATATGCCGGGAAACACCATATATTTT.

This clone has a single count. This specimen includes other DNA sequences encoding the same CDR3. The chain couples TRBV4-1 to TRBJ2-7; the D is unclear. V shed 1 base and J shed 3 bases, with 10 bases lying between them. In germline, CDR1 is MGHRA, CDR2 YSYEKL. The CDR3 has 14 amino acids. CDR3 residues: CASSQVNRDYEQYF. DNA for the CDR3: TGCGCCAGCAGCCAAGTAAATAGGGACTACGAGCAGTACTTC.

This chain links TRBV5-6 with TRBJ2-2, with TRBD2 matching over 8 bases. Trimming took 2 bases from V and 5 from J; bases not matched to a gene: 5. The CDR3 spans 15 residues. Germline assignment: CDR1 SGHDT and CDR2 YYEEEE. Here the CDR3 reads CASSFGAGVTGELFF. The CDR3 bases are TGTGCCAGCAGCTTCGGAGCGGGAGTAACCGGGGAGCTGTTTTTT.

The V and J genes are TRBV10-2 and TRBJ2-2; D ambiguous. The CDR3 is 16 amino acids. Germline lookup yields CDR1 WSHSY and CDR2 SAAADI. V dropped 2 bases and J dropped 3 bases, with 13 bases sitting between them. The CDR3 nucleotides read TGCGCCAGCAGTGAGACAGTCCAATTCTACACCGGGGAGCTGTTTTTT. Translating gives CASSETVQFYTGELFF.

The chain links TRBV19 to TRBJ2-7; 9 bases are shared with TRBD1. This CDR3 has 16 residues. The trim removed 4 bases at V and 3 bases at J, leaving 10 bases unmatched. Germline CDR1 LNHDA, CDR2 SQIVND (reference sequence). The CDR3 DNA follows: TGTGCCAGTAGTACCGGAGCCGGGACAGGGAGCTACGAGCAGTACTTC. Protein: CASSTGAGTGSYEQYF.

On this clone itself: Different DNA sequences within this sample yield the same CDR3. This chain connects TRBV7-9 to TRBJ2-7; D is possibly TRBD2 (5 bases). The CDR3 runs to 13 residues. Trimming removed 6 bases at V and 0 bases at J, with 9 bases between. Germline V gene data show CDR1 as SEHNR and CDR2 as FQNEAQ (reference sequence). The CDR3 here is CASSSGVSYEQYF. The DNA for the CDR3 is TGTGCCAGCAGTTCCGGGGTCTCCTACGAGCAGTACTTC.

This rearrangement joins TRBV2 to TRBJ2-5; TRBD1 aligns across 9 bases. V shed 0 bases and J 0 bases; nucleotides not matched to a gene: 8. Germline V gene data show CDR1 as SNHLY and CDR2 as FYNNEI. CDR3 size: 18 residues. The CDR3 here is CASSEAKKGQGYQETQYF. CDR3 in DNA: TGTGCCAGCAGTGAAGCGAAGAAGGGACAGGGCTACCAAGAGACCCAGTACTTC.

The J gene is TRBJ2-6, the V gene TRBV5-3; D gene unclear. TRBV5-3 belongs to the ORF category, with a function that is uncertain. The CDR3 contains 17 residues. The V end was cut by 1 base, the J end by 2 bases, with 13 bases between. The CDR3 reads CARSLPGTEAGANVLTF. In DNA, the CDR3 is TGTGCCAGAAGCTTGCCAGGTACTGAGGCTGGGGCCAACGTCCTGACTTTC.

Remarks on this clone: This CDR3 is also generated by other DNA sequences in the sample. The CDR3 region is CASSVEAGGNEQFF. The CDR3 bases are TGTGCCAGCAGCGTAGAGGCAGGGGGAAATGAGCAGTTCTTC. V and J are TRBV9 and TRBJ2-1; 7 bases are a match to TRBD1. The CDR3 is made up of 14 amino acids. J gave up 7 bases and V 0 bases, and 4 bases lay outside the gene matches. Germline V gene lookup returns CDR1 SGDLS and CDR2 YYNGEE.